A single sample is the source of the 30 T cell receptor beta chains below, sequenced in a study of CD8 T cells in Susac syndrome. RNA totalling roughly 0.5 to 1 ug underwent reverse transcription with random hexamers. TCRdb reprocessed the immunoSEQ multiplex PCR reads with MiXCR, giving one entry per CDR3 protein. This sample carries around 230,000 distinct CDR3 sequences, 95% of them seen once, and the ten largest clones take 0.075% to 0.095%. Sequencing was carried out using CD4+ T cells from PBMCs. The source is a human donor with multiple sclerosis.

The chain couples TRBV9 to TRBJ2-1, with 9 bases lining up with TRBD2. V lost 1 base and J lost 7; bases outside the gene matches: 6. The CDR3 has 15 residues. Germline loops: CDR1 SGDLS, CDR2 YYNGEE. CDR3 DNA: TGTGCCAGCAGCGTAAGAGCGGGGGGTGGAAATGAGCAGTTCTTC. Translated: CASSVRAGGGNEQFF.

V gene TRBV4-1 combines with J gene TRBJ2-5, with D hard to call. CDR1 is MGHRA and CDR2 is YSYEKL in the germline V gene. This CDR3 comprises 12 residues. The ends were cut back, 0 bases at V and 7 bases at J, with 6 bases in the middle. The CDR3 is CASSQDIGTQYF. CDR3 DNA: TGCGCCAGCAGCCAAGATATAGGGACCCAGTACTTC.

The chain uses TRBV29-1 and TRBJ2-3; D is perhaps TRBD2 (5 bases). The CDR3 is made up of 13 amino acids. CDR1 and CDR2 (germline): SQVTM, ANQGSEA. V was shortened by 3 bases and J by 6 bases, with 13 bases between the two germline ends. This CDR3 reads CSVERGSGDTQYF. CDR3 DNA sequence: TGCAGCGTTGAGCGTGGGAGTGGTGATACGCAGTATTTT.

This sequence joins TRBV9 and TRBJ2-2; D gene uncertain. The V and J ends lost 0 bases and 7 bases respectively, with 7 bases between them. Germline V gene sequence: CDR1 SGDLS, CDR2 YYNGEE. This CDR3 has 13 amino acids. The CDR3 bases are TGTGCCAGCAGCGTAGCGATTAACGGGGAGCTGTTTTTT. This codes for CASSVAINGELFF.

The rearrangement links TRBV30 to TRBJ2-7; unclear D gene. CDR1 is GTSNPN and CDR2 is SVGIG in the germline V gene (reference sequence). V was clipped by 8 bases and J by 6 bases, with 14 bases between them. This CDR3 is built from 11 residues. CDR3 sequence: CAVDPFGEQYF. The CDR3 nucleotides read TGTGCCGTGGACCCTTTCGGCGAGCAGTACTTC.

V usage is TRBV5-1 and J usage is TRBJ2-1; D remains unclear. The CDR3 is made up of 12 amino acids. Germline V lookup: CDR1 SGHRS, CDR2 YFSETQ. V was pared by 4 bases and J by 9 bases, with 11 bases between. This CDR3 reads CASSVSIGEQFF. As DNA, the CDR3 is TGCGCCAGCAGCGTATCTATTGGTGAGCAGTTCTTC. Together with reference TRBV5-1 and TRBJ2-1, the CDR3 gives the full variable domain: KAGVTQTPRYLIKTRGQQVTLSCSPISGHRSVSWYQQTPGQGLQFLFEYFSETQRNKGNFPGRFSGRQFSNSRSEMNVSTLELGDSALYLCASSVSIGEQFFGPGTRLTVL.

CDR3 loop: CASSLPGNYEQYF. Here the CDR3 DNA reads TGTGCCAGCAGCTTGCCAGGGAACTACGAGCAGTACTTC. The V gene is TRBV5-4, the J gene TRBJ2-7; a weak D match, TRBD1 (5 bases). CDR1 SGHNT and CDR2 YYREEE come from the germline V gene (reference sequence). The CDR3 is 13 residues long. V lost 1 base, J lost 3 bases, and 8 bases lay in between.

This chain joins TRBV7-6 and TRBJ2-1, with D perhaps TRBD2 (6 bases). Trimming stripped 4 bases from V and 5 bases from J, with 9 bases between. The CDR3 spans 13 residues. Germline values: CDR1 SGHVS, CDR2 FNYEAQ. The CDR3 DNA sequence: TGTGCCAGCAGCTCACGACTAGACAATGAGCAGTTCTTC. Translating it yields CASSSRLDNEQFF.

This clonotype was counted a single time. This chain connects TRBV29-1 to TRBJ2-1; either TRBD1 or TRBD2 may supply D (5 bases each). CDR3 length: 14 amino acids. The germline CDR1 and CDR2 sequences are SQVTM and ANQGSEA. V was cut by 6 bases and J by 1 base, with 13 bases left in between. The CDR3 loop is CSVAGTRSYNEQFF. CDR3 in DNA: TGCAGCGTCGCCGGGACCCGGTCCTACAATGAGCAGTTCTTC.

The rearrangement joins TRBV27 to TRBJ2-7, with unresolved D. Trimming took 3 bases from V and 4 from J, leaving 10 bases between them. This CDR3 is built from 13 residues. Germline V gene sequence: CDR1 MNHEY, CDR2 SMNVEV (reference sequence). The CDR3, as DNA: TGTGCCAGCAGTTTGAAGCCTCGGTACGAGCAGTACTTC. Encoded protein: CASSLKPRYEQYF.

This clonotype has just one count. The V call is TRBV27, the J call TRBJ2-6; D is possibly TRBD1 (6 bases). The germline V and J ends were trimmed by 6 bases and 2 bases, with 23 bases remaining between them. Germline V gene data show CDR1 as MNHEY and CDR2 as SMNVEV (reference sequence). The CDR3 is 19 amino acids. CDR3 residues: CASRKDRPPGSTGANVLTF. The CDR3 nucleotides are TGTGCCAGCAGAAAAGACAGGCCACCTGGGTCAACTGGGGCCAACGTCCTGACTTTC.

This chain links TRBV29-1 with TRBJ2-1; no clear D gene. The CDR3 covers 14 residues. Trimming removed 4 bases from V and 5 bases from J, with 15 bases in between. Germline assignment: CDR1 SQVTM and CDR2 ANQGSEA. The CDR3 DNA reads TGCAGCGTTGGCAGTCCGCTAAGCAACAATGAGCAGTTCTTC. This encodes CSVGSPLSNNEQFF.

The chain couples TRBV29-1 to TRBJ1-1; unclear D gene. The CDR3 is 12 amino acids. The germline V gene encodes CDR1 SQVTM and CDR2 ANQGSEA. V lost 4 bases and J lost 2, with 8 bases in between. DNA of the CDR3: TGCAGCGTTGCAGGATATAACACTGAAGCTTTCTTT. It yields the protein CSVAGYNTEAFF. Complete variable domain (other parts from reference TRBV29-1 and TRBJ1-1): SAVISQKPSRDICQRGTSLTIQCQVDSQVTMMFWYRQQPGQSLTLIATANQGSEATYESGFVIDKFPISRPNLTFSTLTVSNMSPEDSSIYLCSVAGYNTEAFFGQGTRLTVV.

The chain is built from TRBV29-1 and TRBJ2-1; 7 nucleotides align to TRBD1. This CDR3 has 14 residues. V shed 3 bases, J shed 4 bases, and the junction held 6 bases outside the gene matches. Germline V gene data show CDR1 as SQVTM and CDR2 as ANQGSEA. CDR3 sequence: CSVDPTGLYNEQFF. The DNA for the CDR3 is TGCAGCGTTGACCCGACAGGGCTTTACAATGAGCAGTTCTTC.

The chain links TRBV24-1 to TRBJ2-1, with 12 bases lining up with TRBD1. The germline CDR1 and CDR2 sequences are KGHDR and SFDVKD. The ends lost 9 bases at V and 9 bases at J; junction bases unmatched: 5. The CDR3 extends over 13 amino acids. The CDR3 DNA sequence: TGTGCCACCTCGGGACAGGGGGCGATTGAGCAGTTCTTC. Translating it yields CATSGQGAIEQFF.

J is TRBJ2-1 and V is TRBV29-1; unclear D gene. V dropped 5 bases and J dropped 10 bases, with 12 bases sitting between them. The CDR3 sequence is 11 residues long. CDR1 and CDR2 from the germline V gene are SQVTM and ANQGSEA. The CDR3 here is CSVSPQWEQFF. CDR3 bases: TGCAGCGTTAGCCCACAATGGGAGCAGTTCTTC.

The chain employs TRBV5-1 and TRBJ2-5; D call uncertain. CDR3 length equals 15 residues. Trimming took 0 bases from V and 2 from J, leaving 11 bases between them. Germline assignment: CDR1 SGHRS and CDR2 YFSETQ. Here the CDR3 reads CASSLGRSKQETQYF. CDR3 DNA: TGCGCCAGCAGCTTGGGAAGGAGCAAGCAAGAGACCCAGTACTTC.

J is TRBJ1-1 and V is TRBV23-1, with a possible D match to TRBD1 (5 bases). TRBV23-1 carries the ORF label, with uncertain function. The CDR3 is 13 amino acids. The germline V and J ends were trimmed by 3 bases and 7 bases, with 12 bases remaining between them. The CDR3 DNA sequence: TGCGCCAGCAGTCACGACAGAACCTTTGAAGCTTTCTTT. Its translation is CASSHDRTFEAFF.

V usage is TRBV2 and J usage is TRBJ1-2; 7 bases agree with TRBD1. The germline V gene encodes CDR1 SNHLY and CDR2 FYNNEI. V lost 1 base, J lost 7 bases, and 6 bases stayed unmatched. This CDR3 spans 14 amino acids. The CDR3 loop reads CASSEEQGLGGYTF. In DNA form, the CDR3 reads TGTGCCAGCAGTGAAGAACAGGGGCTTGGTGGCTACACCTTC.

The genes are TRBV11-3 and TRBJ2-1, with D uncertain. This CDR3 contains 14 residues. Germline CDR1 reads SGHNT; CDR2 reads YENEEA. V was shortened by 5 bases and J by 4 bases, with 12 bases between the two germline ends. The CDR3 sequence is CASSRANAYNEQFF. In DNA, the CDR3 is TGTGCCAGCAGCAGGGCGAACGCTTACAATGAGCAGTTCTTC.

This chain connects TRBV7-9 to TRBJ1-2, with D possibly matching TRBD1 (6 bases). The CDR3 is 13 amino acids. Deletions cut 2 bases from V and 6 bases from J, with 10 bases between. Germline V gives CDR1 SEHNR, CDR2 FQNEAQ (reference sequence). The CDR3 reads CASSLTGQDGYTF. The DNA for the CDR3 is TGTGCCAGCAGCTTAACAGGGCAGGATGGCTACACCTTC. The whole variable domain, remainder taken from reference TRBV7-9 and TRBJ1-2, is DTGVSQNPRHKITKRGQNVTFRCDPISEHNRLYWYRQTLGQGPEFLTYFQNEAQLEKSRLLSDRFSAERPKGSFSTLEIQRTEQGDSAMYLCASSLTGQDGYTFGSGTRLTVV.

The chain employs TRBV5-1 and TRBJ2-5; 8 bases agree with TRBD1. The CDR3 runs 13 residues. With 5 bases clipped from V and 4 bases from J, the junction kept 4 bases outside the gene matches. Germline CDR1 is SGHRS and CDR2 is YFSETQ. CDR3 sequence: CASRGQERETQYF. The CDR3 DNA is TGCGCCAGCAGGGGACAGGAGAGAGAGACCCAGTACTTC.

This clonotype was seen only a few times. CDR3 in amino acids: CASSLDFYEQYF. CDR3 bases: TGTGCCAGCAGCTTGGACTTTTACGAGCAGTACTTC. The rearrangement joins TRBV5-6 to TRBJ2-7; D is ambiguous. CDR3 length: 12 amino acids. V lost 0 bases and J lost 4, with 5 bases in between. Germline CDR1 is SGHDT and CDR2 is YYEEEE.

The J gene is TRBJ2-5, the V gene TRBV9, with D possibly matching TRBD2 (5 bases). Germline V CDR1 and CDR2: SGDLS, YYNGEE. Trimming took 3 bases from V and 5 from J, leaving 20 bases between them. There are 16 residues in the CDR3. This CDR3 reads CASSAGVAGGEETQYF. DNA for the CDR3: TGTGCCAGCAGCGCCGGCGTGGCGGGTGGGGAGGAGACCCAGTACTTC.

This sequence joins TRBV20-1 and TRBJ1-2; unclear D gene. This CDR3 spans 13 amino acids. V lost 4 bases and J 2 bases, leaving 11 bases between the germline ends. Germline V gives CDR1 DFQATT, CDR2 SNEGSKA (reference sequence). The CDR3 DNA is TGCAGTGCTATACCCGAGAAGAACTATGGCTACACCTTC. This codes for CSAIPEKNYGYTF.

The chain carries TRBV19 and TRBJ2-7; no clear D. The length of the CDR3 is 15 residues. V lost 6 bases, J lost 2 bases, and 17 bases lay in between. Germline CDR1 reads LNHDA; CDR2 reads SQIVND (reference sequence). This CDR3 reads CASSSKSGQTYEQYF. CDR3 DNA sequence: TGTGCCAGTAGCTCGAAATCCGGGCAGACCTACGAGCAGTACTTC.

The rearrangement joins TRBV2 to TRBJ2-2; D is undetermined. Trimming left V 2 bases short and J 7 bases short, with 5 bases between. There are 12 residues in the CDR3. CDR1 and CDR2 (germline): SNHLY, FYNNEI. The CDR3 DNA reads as TGTGCCAGCAGTGAAAACCTCGGGGAGCTGTTTTTT. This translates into CASSENLGELFF.

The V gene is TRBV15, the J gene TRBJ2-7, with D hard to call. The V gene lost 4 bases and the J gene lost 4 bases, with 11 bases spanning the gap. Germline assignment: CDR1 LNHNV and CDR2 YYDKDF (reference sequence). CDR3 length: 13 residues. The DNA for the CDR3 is TGTGCCACCAGCAACTGGCTTTTGTACGAGCAGTACTTC. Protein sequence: CATSNWLLYEQYF.

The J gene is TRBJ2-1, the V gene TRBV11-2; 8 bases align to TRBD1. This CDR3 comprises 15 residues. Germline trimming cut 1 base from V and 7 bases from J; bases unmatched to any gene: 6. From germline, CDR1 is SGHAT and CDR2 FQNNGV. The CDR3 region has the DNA TGTGCCAGCAGCTTAGGAGCAGGGGGCAGGAATGAGCAGTTCTTC. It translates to CASSLGAGGRNEQFF.

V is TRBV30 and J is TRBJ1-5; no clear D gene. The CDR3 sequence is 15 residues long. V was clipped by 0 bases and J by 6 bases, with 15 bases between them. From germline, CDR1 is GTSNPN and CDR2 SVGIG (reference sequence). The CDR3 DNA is TGTGCCTGGAGTGTACAGTTGGGGTCGGGTCAGCCCCAGCATTTT. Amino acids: CAWSVQLGSGQPQHF.